This passage covers 22 T cell receptor beta chains from one sample sequenced in a study of cytomegalovirus exposure and HLA in healthy donors. 13 Jbeta primers and 60 Vbeta primers were used for the PCR. Clones were read by immunoSEQ multiplex PCR, and TCRdb kept only the in-frame ones, dropping some. The sample contains about 140,000 clones, 70% to 80% of which appear only once. Specimen: PBMCs. These receptors were taken from a woman aged 40 to 55 in good health and CMV-seronegative.

V gene TRBV6-4 combines with J gene TRBJ2-3; 13 nucleotides agree with TRBD2. CDR1 and CDR2 from the germline V gene are MRHNA and SNTAGT. V dropped 7 bases and J dropped 10; count of bases not matched to a gene: 14. CDR3 length: 16 amino acids. The CDR3 DNA is TGTGCCAGCACCAGGACTAGCGGGAGTCCCCGTGAATCGCAGTATTTT. This gives the protein CASTRTSGSPRESQYF.

The rearrangement links TRBV2 to TRBJ1-6, with D maybe TRBD1 (6 bases). CDR1 is SNHLY, CDR2 FYNNEI, per germline. The CDR3 runs to 15 residues. The V gene lost 7 bases and the J gene lost 9 bases, with 19 bases spanning the gap. CDR3 amino acids: CASTGESRMGSPLHF. The CDR3 region has the DNA TGTGCCAGCACAGGGGAATCACGTATGGGTTCACCCCTCCACTTT.

The chain links TRBV19 to TRBJ1-1, with D uncertain. Trimming cost V 6 bases and J 1 base, with 15 bases left between them. Germline values: CDR1 LNHDA, CDR2 SQIVND (reference sequence). This CDR3 comprises 15 residues. The CDR3 here is CASSLAAVENTEAFF. CDR3 DNA sequence: TGTGCCAGTAGCCTAGCGGCAGTCGAGAACACTGAAGCTTTCTTT.

The chain recombines TRBV30 with TRBJ1-2; 8 nucleotides line up with TRBD1. Trimming took 3 bases from V and 4 from J; bases not matched to a gene: 4. The CDR3 has 13 residues. CDR1 and CDR2 from the germline V gene are GTSNPN and SVGIG (reference sequence). The CDR3 nucleotides are TGTGCCTGGAGCAGCGGACAGGGCTATGGCTACACCTTC. Translating it yields CAWSSGQGYGYTF.

J is TRBJ1-1 and V is TRBV27, with D hard to call. The length of the CDR3 is 14 residues. V dropped 2 bases and J dropped 0 bases, with 7 bases sitting between them. In germline, CDR1 is MNHEY, CDR2 SMNVEV (reference sequence). CDR3 bases: TGTGCCAGCAGTTTAGGGCAGATGAACACTGAAGCTTTCTTT. Protein sequence: CASSLGQMNTEAFF.

This clone showed up just a few times. Here the CDR3 reads CASSPRTSGNIQYF. As DNA, the CDR3 is TGTGCCAGCAGCCCCCGGACTAGCGGAAACATTCAGTACTTC. The chain combines TRBV7-9 with TRBJ2-4, with TRBD2 identical over 10 bases. CDR1 is SEHNR and CDR2 is FQNEAQ in the germline V gene (reference sequence). With V trimmed by 5 bases and J by 6 bases, 4 bases remained unmatched. The CDR3 runs 14 residues.

This clone was detected only a few times. The chain has TRBV6-5 and TRBJ2-7; D gene uncertain. The CDR3 is made up of 15 amino acids. Germline CDR1 is MNHEY and CDR2 is SVGAGI. Trimming cost V 0 bases and J 0 bases, with 9 bases left between them. The CDR3 is CASSYSGSFSYEQYF. CDR3 DNA: TGTGCCAGCAGTTACTCGGGCAGCTTCTCCTACGAGCAGTACTTC.

The chain couples TRBV27 to TRBJ2-1, with 9 bases fitting TRBD1. V was clipped by 5 bases and J by 5 bases; unmatched bases: 10. Germline assignment: CDR1 MNHEY and CDR2 SMNVEV (reference sequence). This CDR3 contains 16 residues. CDR3 residues: CASSPYRGLIDNEQFF. The DNA for the CDR3 is TGTGCCAGCAGTCCGTACAGGGGGCTTATCGACAATGAGCAGTTCTTC.

This clone was detected once. The rearrangement links TRBV19 to TRBJ2-7, with D possibly matching TRBD1 (6 bases). V shed 1 base and J shed 6 bases, with 10 bases lying between them. Germline lookup yields CDR1 LNHDA and CDR2 SQIVND (reference sequence). The CDR3 consists of 13 residues. CDR3 sequence (DNA): TGTGCCAGTAGTATAGGAACAGGGTCCGAGCAGTACTTC. It translates to CASSIGTGSEQYF.

This chain joins TRBV7-9 and TRBJ1-2, with D possibly being TRBD1 (6 bases). This CDR3 spans 16 amino acids. Germline loops: CDR1 SEHNR, CDR2 FQNEAQ (reference sequence). V was clipped by 1 base and J by 4 bases, with 16 bases between them. CDR3: CASSLGSGVNSYGYTF. The CDR3 DNA sequence: TGTGCCAGCAGCTTAGGTTCAGGGGTAAATAGCTATGGCTACACCTTC.

The chain uses TRBV11-2 and TRBJ2-6; D gene uncertain. Trimming took off 3 bases at V and 1 base at J, with 13 bases between the two ends. This CDR3 is built from 17 residues. CDR1 and CDR2 from the germline V gene are SGHAT and FQNNGV. The CDR3 DNA reads TGTGCCAGCAGCTTGGTTTCTCTAAAATCTGGGGCCAACGTCCTGACTTTC. This codes for CASSLVSLKSGANVLTF.

The chain links TRBV7-9 to TRBJ2-1; TRBD2 aligns across 12 bases. There are 14 residues in the CDR3. CDR1 is SEHNR and CDR2 is FQNEAQ in the germline V gene (reference sequence). V lost 6 bases and J lost 8; bases outside the gene matches: 5. The CDR3 nucleotides read TGTGCCAGCAGTCTAGCGGGAGGGCTGGATGAGCAGTTCTTC. Protein product: CASSLAGGLDEQFF.

V is TRBV5-4 and J is TRBJ2-5, with TRBD2 as a possible D gene (7 bases). Germline V gives CDR1 SGHNT, CDR2 YYREEE (reference sequence). The CDR3 runs 14 residues. Trimming removed 0 bases from V and 4 bases from J, with 10 bases in between. CDR3 bases: TGTGCCAGCAGCTTGGTAGGGGGGGCAGAGACCCAGTACTTC. It specifies CASSLVGGAETQYF.

V and J are TRBV6-9 and TRBJ2-1, with a weak D call TRBD1 (6 bases). The V gene lost 2 bases and the J gene lost 5 bases, with 13 bases spanning the gap. Germline CDR1 MNHGY, CDR2 SVAAGI. CDR3 size: 15 residues. CDR3 sequence reads: CASSYGKGVNNEQFF. The CDR3 nucleotides are TGTGCCAGCAGTTATGGAAAGGGGGTAAACAATGAGCAGTTCTTC.

This clone was observed a few times. V usage is TRBV10-2 and J usage is TRBJ2-5; 10 positions agree with TRBD2. The CDR3 extends over 16 amino acids. The J segment lost 5 bases and the V segment lost 2 bases, leaving 8 bases of the junction unmatched. In germline, CDR1 is WSHSY, CDR2 SAAADI. The CDR3 region has the DNA TGCGCCAGCAGTGAGCCCCAAGCGGGAGGGGGCGAGACCCAGTACTTC. Amino acids: CASSEPQAGGGETQYF.

The V call is TRBV28, the J call TRBJ1-2, with 8 bases that match TRBD1. Germline loops: CDR1 MDHEN, CDR2 SYDVKM. J gave up 9 bases and V 3 bases, and 9 bases lay outside the gene matches. This CDR3 region has 14 residues. CDR3 in amino acids: CASSFSDRAKSYTF. DNA of the CDR3: TGTGCCAGCAGTTTTTCGGACAGGGCCAAAAGCTACACCTTC.

In DNA, the CDR3 is TGCGCCAGCAGCTTGCTGGGACAGGGGGAAGGAGGCTACACCTTC. Protein: CASSLLGQGEGGYTF. The rearrangement joins TRBV5-1 to TRBJ1-2, with 11 bases aligning to TRBD1. Germline V gene data show CDR1 as SGHRS and CDR2 as YFSETQ. V gave up 1 base and J gave up 8 bases; unmatched junction bases: 7. The CDR3 totals 15 residues. The variable domain in full, completed from reference TRBV5-1 and TRBJ1-2, reads KAGVTQTPRYLIKTRGQQVTLSCSPISGHRSVSWYQQTPGQGLQFLFEYFSETQRNKGNFPGRFSGRQFSNSRSEMNVSTLELGDSALYLCASSLLGQGEGGYTFGSGTRLTVV.

This clone was seen only once. V usage is TRBV18 and J usage is TRBJ1-2; D remains unclear. This CDR3 is 13 amino acids long. Trimming removed 3 bases at V and 6 bases at J, with 11 bases between. Germline CDR1 KGHSH, CDR2 LQKENI. The CDR3 is CASSPEGGNGYTF. Here the CDR3 DNA reads TGTGCCAGCTCACCTGAAGGAGGTAATGGCTACACCTTC.

V is TRBV2 and J is TRBJ1-3, with D possibly being TRBD1 (5 bases). CDR1 SNHLY and CDR2 FYNNEI come from the germline V gene. Trimming removed 7 bases from V and 4 bases from J, with 17 bases in between. CDR3 size: 15 residues. The CDR3 DNA is TGTGCCAGCATGAAGGGACTGGCGGTAGGAAACACCATATATTTT. This codes for CASMKGLAVGNTIYF.

This chain uses TRBV4-3 with TRBJ2-1; 11 nucleotides line up with TRBD2. There are 15 residues in the CDR3. From germline, CDR1 is LGHNA and CDR2 YSLEER. J lost 6 bases, V lost 6 bases, and 7 bases had no gene match. CDR3 bases: TGCGCCAGCAGTCAACTAGCGGGGGAAGGCAATGAGCAGTTCTTC. It encodes CASSQLAGEGNEQFF.

The V call is TRBV13, the J call TRBJ2-5; 12 bases map to TRBD2. The DNA end lines up better with TRBJ2-7; the J call may be wrong. Germline assignment: CDR1 PRHDT and CDR2 FYEKMQ (reference sequence). This CDR3 comprises 16 residues. The CDR3 DNA reads TGTGCCAGCAGCTTAGAGGCTAGCGGGGGGGCCCCCGAGCAGTACTTC. As protein: CASSLEASGGAPEQYF.

The rearrangement links TRBV11-2 to TRBJ2-5, with D maybe TRBD2 (6 bases). Germline values: CDR1 SGHAT, CDR2 FQNNGV. The CDR3 has 13 residues. V shed 5 bases and J shed 0 bases, with 7 bases lying between them. The CDR3 DNA follows: TGTGCCAGCAGCCGGGGGTACCAAGAGACCCAGTACTTC. Its translation is CASSRGYQETQYF. The variable domain in full, completed from reference TRBV11-2 and TRBJ2-5, reads EAGVAQSPRYKIIEKRQSVAFWCNPISGHATLYWYQQILGQGPKLLIQFQNNGVVDDSQLPKDRFSAERLKGVDSTLKIQPAKLEDSAVYLCASSRGYQETQYFGPGTRLLVL.